This is a list of T cell receptor beta chains from one sample in a study of radiation and T cells in renal cell carcinoma. TCRdb keeps only in-frame clones here, not all; method: immunoSEQ multiplex PCR. The sample shows under 25,000 clones, approximately 60% of them seen only once. The sequences come from tumor tissue, collected from a patient whose treatment included radiotherapy and nephrectomy. These TCRs come from a woman between 65 and 79 years old with renal cell carcinoma. Both conserved end residues are part of each CDR3. Fields, in order: J gene, clone size, V gene, D gene, CDR3 protein, CDR3 DNA. D genes are given only for firm matches. The listing skips clone size in some rows; elsewhere it reads once, few, many or a size class.

TRBJ1-4,few,TRBV7-2,.,CASSLGTVGVEKLFF,TGTGCCAGCAGCTTAGGGACAGTGGGGGTCGAAAAACTGTTTTTT
TRBJ2-1,.,TRBV27,.,CASSYGGNEQFF,TGTGCCAGCAGTTACGGGGGTAATGAGCAGTTCTTC
TRBJ1-2,once,TRBV5-1,.,CASSLSSLYGYTF,TGCGCCAGCAGCTTGAGCAGCCTCTATGGCTACACCTTC
TRBJ2-6,.,TRBV4-2,.,CVSSQVSSSGANVLTF,TGTGTCAGCAGCCAAGTTAGTTCCTCTGGGGCCAACGTCCTGACTTTC
TRBJ1-2,.,TRBV30,TRBD1,CAWRDRGRGYTF,TGTGCCTGGAGGGACAGGGGACGGGGCTACACCTTC
TRBJ1-3,.,TRBV7-9,.,CASSFTGTSSGNTIYF,TGTGCCAGCAGCTTTACAGGAACTAGCTCTGGAAACACCATATATTTT
TRBJ1-1,.,TRBV10-3,TRBD1,CAISPTGDVAEAFF,TGTGCCATCAGCCCCACAGGGGATGTCGCTGAAGCTTTCTTT
TRBJ1-4,.,TRBV7-2,.,CASSPTVRDVREKLFF,TGTGCCAGCAGCCCCACGGTCCGGGATGTACGGGAAAAACTGTTTTTT
TRBJ2-1,few,TRBV2,TRBD2,CATRLAGGPEQFF,TGTGCCACCCGACTAGCGGGGGGGCCTGAGCAGTTCTTC
TRBJ1-1,few,TRBV14,.,CASSQRGGHMNTEAFF,TGTGCCAGCAGCCAAAGGGGGGGGCACATGAACACTGAAGCTTTCTTT
TRBJ2-7,.,TRBV6-4,.,CASSAQYSGPYEQYF,TGTGCCAGCAGTGCCCAATATTCCGGGCCTTACGAGCAGTACTTC
TRBJ1-4,.,TRBV15,.,CATSRTGTYEKLFF,TGTGCCACCAGCAGAACCGGGACATATGAAAAACTGTTTTTT
TRBJ2-1,.,TRBV4-2,TRBD2,CASSGGGSNEQFF,TGTGCCAGCAGCGGCGGGGGGTCCAATGAGCAGTTCTTC
TRBJ1-5,medium-sized,TRBV5-8,.,CASSFSDHKNGQPQHF,TGTGCCAGCAGCTTCTCGGATCACAAAAACGGTCAGCCCCAGCATTTT
TRBJ1-3,.,TRBV28,.,CASSLSVRFGNTIYF,TGTGCCAGCAGTTTATCGGTCAGGTTCGGAAACACCATATATTTT
TRBJ2-7,.,TRBV6-1,.,CASSGVRTNSYEQYF,TGTGCCAGCAGTGGGGTCAGAACTAACTCCTACGAGCAGTACTTC
TRBJ2-3,.,TRBV9,.,CASSVKGGTQYF,TGTGCCAGCAGCGTAAAGGGGGGTACGCAGTATTTT
TRBJ2-3,.,TRBV19,.,CASRRQGGSTDTQYF,TGTGCCAGTAGGAGGCAGGGCGGTAGCACAGATACGCAGTATTTT
TRBJ2-7,few,TRBV7-3,TRBD2,CASSASGGLPAEQYF,TGTGCCAGCAGTGCGAGCGGGGGCCTACCAGCCGAGCAGTACTTC
TRBJ2-5,.,TRBV5-1,.,CASSGSGIVQETQYF,TGCGCCAGCAGCGGTAGCGGTATAGTACAAGAGACCCAGTACTTC